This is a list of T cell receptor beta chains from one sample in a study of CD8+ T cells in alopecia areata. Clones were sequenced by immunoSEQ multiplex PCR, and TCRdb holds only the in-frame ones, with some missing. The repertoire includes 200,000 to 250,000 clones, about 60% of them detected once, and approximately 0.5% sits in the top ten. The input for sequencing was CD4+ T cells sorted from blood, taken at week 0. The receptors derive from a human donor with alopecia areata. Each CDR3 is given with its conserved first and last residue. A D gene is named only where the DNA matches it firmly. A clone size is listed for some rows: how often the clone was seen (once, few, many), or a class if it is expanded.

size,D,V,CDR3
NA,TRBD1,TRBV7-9,CASSWGQDTEAFF
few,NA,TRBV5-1,CASREVGSEAFF
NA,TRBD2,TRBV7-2,CASRVLAGGPAYNEQFF
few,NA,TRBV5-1,CASSLEATSYGYTF
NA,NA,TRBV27,CASSLLYGKQFF
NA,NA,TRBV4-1,CASSERTRGYTF
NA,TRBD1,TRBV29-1,CSGGEEVYGTGAYEQYF
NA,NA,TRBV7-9,CASSWGDLLYEQYF
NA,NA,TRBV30,CAFSRGTDTQYF
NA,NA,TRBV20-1,CSASSNTEAFF
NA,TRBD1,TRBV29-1,CSVDRGNYGYTF
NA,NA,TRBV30,CAWNRATDTQYF
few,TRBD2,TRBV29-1,CSVVTSGTETQYF
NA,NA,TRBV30,CAWGGRDLGKQYF